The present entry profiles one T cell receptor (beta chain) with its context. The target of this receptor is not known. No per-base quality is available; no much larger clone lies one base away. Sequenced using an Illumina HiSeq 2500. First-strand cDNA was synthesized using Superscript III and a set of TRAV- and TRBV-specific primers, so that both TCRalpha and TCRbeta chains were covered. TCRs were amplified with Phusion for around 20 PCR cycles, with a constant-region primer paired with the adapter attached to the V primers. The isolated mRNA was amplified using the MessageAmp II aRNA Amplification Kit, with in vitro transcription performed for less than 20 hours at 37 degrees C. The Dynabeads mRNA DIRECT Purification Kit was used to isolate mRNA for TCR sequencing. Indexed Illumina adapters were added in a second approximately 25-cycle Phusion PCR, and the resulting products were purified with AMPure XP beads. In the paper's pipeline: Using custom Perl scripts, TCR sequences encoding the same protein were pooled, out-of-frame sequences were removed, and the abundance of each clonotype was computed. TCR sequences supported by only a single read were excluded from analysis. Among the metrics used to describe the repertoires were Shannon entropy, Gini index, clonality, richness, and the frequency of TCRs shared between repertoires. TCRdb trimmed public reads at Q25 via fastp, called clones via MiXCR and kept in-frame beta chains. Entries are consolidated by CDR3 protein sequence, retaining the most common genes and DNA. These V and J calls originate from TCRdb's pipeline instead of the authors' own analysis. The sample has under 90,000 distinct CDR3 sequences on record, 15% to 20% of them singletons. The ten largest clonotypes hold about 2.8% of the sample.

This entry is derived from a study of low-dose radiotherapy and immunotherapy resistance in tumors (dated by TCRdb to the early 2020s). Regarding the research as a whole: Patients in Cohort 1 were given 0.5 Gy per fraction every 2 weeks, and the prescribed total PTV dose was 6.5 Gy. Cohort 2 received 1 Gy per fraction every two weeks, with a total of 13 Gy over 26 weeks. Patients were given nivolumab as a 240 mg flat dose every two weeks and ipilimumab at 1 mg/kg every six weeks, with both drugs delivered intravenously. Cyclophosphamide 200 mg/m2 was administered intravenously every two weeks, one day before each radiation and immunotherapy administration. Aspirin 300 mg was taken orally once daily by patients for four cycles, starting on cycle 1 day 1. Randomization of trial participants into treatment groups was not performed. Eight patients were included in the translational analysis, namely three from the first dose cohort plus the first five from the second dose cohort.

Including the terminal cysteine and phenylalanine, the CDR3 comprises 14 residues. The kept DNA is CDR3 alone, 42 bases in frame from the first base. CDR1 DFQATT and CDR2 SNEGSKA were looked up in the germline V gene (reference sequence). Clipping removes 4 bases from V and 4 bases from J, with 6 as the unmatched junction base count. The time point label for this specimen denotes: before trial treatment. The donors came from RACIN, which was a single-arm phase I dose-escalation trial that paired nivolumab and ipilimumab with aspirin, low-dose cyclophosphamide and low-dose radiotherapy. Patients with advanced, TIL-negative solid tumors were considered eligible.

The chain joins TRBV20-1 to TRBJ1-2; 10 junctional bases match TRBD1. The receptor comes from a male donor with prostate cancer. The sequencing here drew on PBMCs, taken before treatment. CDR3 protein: CSAKGQGIAYGYTF. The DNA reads TGCAGTGCTAAGGGACAGGGGATTGCCTATGGCTACACCTTC.